The next 32 T cell receptor beta chains were all read from a single sample in a study of blood T cells in healthy people across ages. Primed by a sample-barcoded 5' primer and a J-beta primer mix, a second PCR proceeded for about 6 to 12 cycles. TCRdb re-analysed the 5' RACE reads in MiXCR, keeping a single row per CDR3 protein. The profile shows approximately 820,000 distinct CDR3 sequences, under 45% of them singletons. The sequenced material came from blood. These receptors originate from a man in his 60s in good health.

The chain carries TRBV20-1 and TRBJ1-2; TRBD1 matches 9 bases. Germline values: CDR1 DFQATT, CDR2 SNEGSKA (reference sequence). The CDR3 covers 16 residues. Trimming at V came to 1 base and at J to 5 bases, leaving 11 bases not matched to a gene. DNA of the CDR3: TGCAGTGCTAGAGCAGACAGGGGGTTCCGTTCATATGGCTACACCTTC. Translation: CSARADRGFRSYGYTF.

For this clonotype: A junction end diverges from the germline sequence, so it may reflect a read error. The chain carries TRBV6-2 or TRBV6-3 and TRBJ2-5; D unclear. This CDR3 has 14 residues. The V gene's germline CDR1 is MNHEY and CDR2 SVGEGT. This chain's CDR3 is CTSSYSSRKETQYF. For the CDR3, the DNA is TGTACCAGCAGTTACTCATCCCGGAAAGAGACCCAGTACTTC.

This clonotype was observed a handful of times. This chain connects TRBV25-1 to TRBJ2-1; either TRBD1 or TRBD2 may fit D (5 bases each). The CDR3 runs to 14 residues. The V gene's germline CDR1 is MGHDK and CDR2 SYGVNS. With 5 bases removed from V and 7 bases from J, the gap between germline ends came to 15 bases. CDR3 in amino acids: CASSNYGTRNEQFF. Here the CDR3 DNA reads TGTGCCAGCAGTAACTACGGGACGCGGAATGAGCAGTTCTTC.

The chain is built from TRBV4-3 and TRBJ1-2; no reliable D call. Germline CDR1 and CDR2: LGHNA and YSLEER. The germline V and J ends were trimmed by 4 bases and 4 bases, with 16 bases remaining between them. CDR3 size: 15 residues. The CDR3 loop reads CASSRALRGPYGYTF. The DNA for the CDR3 is TGCGCCAGCAGCCGCGCCCTCCGGGGTCCCTATGGCTACACCTTC.

This clonotype was counted at least ten times. The rearrangement links TRBV4-3 to TRBJ2-7; D gene uncertain. The germline CDR1 and CDR2 sequences are LGHNA and YSLEER. The CDR3 sequence is 14 residues long. Deletions cut 0 bases from V and 3 bases from J, with 9 bases between. The CDR3 loop is CASSQDPDHYEQYF. The CDR3 DNA sequence: TGCGCCAGCAGCCAAGATCCGGACCACTACGAGCAGTACTTC.

This rearrangement joins TRBV5-5 to TRBJ2-5; D remains ambiguous. Germline CDR1 is SGHKS and CDR2 is YYEKEE (reference sequence). This CDR3 has 17 amino acids. Trimming stripped 1 base from V and 2 bases from J, with 18 bases between. The CDR3, as DNA: TGTGCCAGCAGCTTGTCGTCAAACTCAATAAGGCAAGAGACCCAGTACTTC. This codes for CASSLSSNSIRQETQYF.

There are a few counts of this clonotype. The chain links TRBV11-3 to TRBJ2-1; D may be TRBD1 (5 bases). The germline V gene encodes CDR1 SGHNT and CDR2 YENEEA. V was cut by 2 bases and J by 7 bases, with 6 bases left in between. The CDR3 has 12 residues. For the CDR3, the DNA is TGTGCCAGCAGCTTAAAGGGGAATGAGCAGTTCTTC. Its protein is CASSLKGNEQFF.

This clonotype was counted only a few times. In DNA form, the CDR3 reads TGCGCCAGCAGCTTTAGCTCCATTACTGGGGCCAACGTCCTGACTTTC. It codes for CASSFSSITGANVLTF. The chain links TRBV5-1 to TRBJ2-6, with D hard to call. Germline V gene data show CDR1 as SGHRS and CDR2 as YFSETQ. The ends were cut back, 2 bases at V and 2 bases at J, with 11 bases in the middle. CDR3 length: 16 residues.

The chain carries TRBV28 and TRBJ2-1, with a weak D call TRBD1 (9 bases). The CDR3 loop spans 15 amino acids. The V gene's germline CDR1 is MDHEN and CDR2 SYDVKM. Between the trimmed V and J ends, which lost 7 bases and 7 bases, there was a span of 20 bases. CDR3 nucleotides: TGTGCCAGCACTATATCGGGGGGGACAGGGAATGAGCAGTTCTTC. Encoded protein: CASTISGGTGNEQFF.

The V gene is TRBV2, the J gene TRBJ2-1; 15 bases are shared with TRBD2. Trimming cost V 9 bases and J 3 bases; bases outside gene matches: 3. The length of the CDR3 is 15 residues. CDR1 is SNHLY, CDR2 FYNNEI, per germline. In nucleotides, the CDR3 is TGTGCCAGTTGGACTAGCGGGGGGGTCTACAATGAGCAGTTCTTC. This gives the protein CASWTSGGVYNEQFF. Drawing the rest from reference TRBV2 and TRBJ2-1, the complete variable domain is EPEVTQTPSHQVTQMGQEVILRCVPISNHLYFYWYRQILGQKVEFLVSFYNNEISEKSEIFDDQFSVERPDGSNFTLKIRSTKLEDSAMYFCASWTSGGVYNEQFFGPGTRLTVL.

This rearrangement joins TRBV7-2 to TRBJ1-1; D ambiguous. The germline CDR1 and CDR2 sequences are SGHTA and FQGNSA. The CDR3 contains 15 residues. The V end lost 2 bases, the J end lost 1 base, and 11 bases lay between the germline ends. CDR3 nucleotide sequence: TGTGCCAGCAGCTTATATCCCCCTGCGAACACTGAAGCTTTCTTT. Translating it yields CASSLYPPANTEAFF.

This chain uses TRBV20-1 with TRBJ1-2; 7 bases are a match to TRBD1. Trimming removed 3 bases from V and 3 bases from J; junction bases left unmatched: 4. The germline V gene encodes CDR1 DFQATT and CDR2 SNEGSKA (reference sequence). CDR3 length equals 13 residues. CDR3 amino acids: CSASTRGDYGYTF. CDR3 DNA sequence: TGCAGTGCTAGTACCAGGGGGGACTATGGCTACACCTTC.

The chain combines TRBV18 with TRBJ1-1; D unclear. The CDR3 sequence is 13 residues long. CDR1 is KGHSH and CDR2 is LQKENI in the germline V gene. Trimming removed 6 bases from V and 0 bases from J, with 8 bases in between. CDR3 sequence reads: CASSAELNTEAFF. CDR3 sequence (DNA): TGTGCCAGCTCCGCCGAGCTGAACACTGAAGCTTTCTTT.

This clonotype is a singleton in its sample. The chain joins TRBV7-2 to TRBJ1-2, with D possibly TRBD1 on 5 matching bases. This CDR3 is 13 amino acids long. Per the germline V gene, CDR1 is SGHTA and CDR2 is FQGNSA. V was shortened by 1 base and J by 4 bases, with 7 bases between the two germline ends. CDR3 sequence (DNA): TGTGCCAGCAGCTTAGTGGACACCTATGGCTACACCTTC. Protein: CASSLVDTYGYTF.

The V call is TRBV9, the J call TRBJ2-7; 7 bases agree with TRBD1. J was trimmed by 2 bases and V by 4 bases; bases with no gene match: 12. CDR1 is SGDLS and CDR2 is YYNGEE in the germline V gene. The CDR3 has 16 amino acids. The CDR3 region has the DNA TGTGCCAGCAGCCCAAAGACAGGGACCCAGCCCTACGAGCAGTACTTC. Encoded protein: CASSPKTGTQPYEQYF. Together with reference TRBV9 and TRBJ2-7, the CDR3 gives the full variable domain: DSGVTQTPKHLITATGQRVTLRCSPRSGDLSVYWYQQSLDQGLQFLIQYYNGEERAKGNILERFSAQQFPDLHSELNLSSLELGDSALYFCASSPKTGTQPYEQYFGPGTRLTVT.

This chain connects TRBV4-1 to TRBJ2-1; the D gene could be TRBD1 or TRBD2 (5 bases each). Germline V CDR1 and CDR2: MGHRA, YSYEKL. The germline V and J ends were trimmed by 1 base and 8 bases, with 15 bases remaining between them. The CDR3 runs to 15 residues. The CDR3 nucleotides read TGCGCCAGCAGCCAAGCGGTCTCGGGGCCGTATGAGCAGTTCTTC. This sequence encodes CASSQAVSGPYEQFF.

This clonotype was seen once. The genes are TRBV30 and TRBJ1-6; 8 nucleotides line up with TRBD1. CDR3 length equals 14 residues. The V and J ends lost 3 bases and 5 bases, in that order; junction bases with no gene match: 3. CDR1 and CDR2 from the germline V gene are GTSNPN and SVGIG (reference sequence). As DNA, the CDR3 is TGTGCCTGGAGCCTGACAGGGGATAATTCACCCCTCCACTTT. This gives the protein CAWSLTGDNSPLHF.

The chain has TRBV3-1 and TRBJ2-3; 14 bases are shared with TRBD2. Trimming at V came to 6 bases and at J to 2 bases, leaving 4 bases not matched to a gene. Germline V lookup: CDR1 LGHDT, CDR2 YNNKEL (reference sequence). The CDR3 is 16 residues long. The CDR3 DNA reads TGTGCCAGCAGGAGGGGACTAGCGGGGGACACAGATACGCAGTATTTT. Its translation is CASRRGLAGDTDTQYF.

Only a few counts were recorded for this clonotype. The chain carries TRBV29-1 and TRBJ2-1; perhaps TRBD2 as D (6 bases). The CDR3 runs to 15 residues. The germline V gene has CDR1 SQVTM and CDR2 ANQGSEA. V was shortened by 6 bases and J by 5 bases, with 20 bases between the two germline ends. This chain's CDR3 is CSVTRDSRPHNEQFF. DNA for the CDR3: TGCAGCGTGACTAGGGACTCCCGACCCCACAATGAGCAGTTCTTC.

This chain connects TRBV9 to TRBJ1-4; TRBD1 agrees at 7 bases. V gave up 3 bases and J gave up 8 bases; unmatched junction bases: 10. Germline CDR1 SGDLS, CDR2 YYNGEE. There are 15 residues in the CDR3. The CDR3 DNA reads TGTGCCAGCAGCGATCTACAGGGGATCAGCGAAAAACTGTTTTTT. It encodes CASSDLQGISEKLFF.

Only a few counts were recorded for this clonotype. The rearrangement links TRBV10-3 to TRBJ1-1; tentative D call: TRBD1 (6 bases). Germline assignment: CDR1 ENHRY and CDR2 SYGVKD. This CDR3 has 13 residues. V lost 6 bases and J lost 0, with 8 bases in between. The CDR3 DNA sequence: TGTGCCATCAGGGACAGCCTGAACACTGAAGCTTTCTTT. This translates into CAIRDSLNTEAFF.

V usage is TRBV4-3 and J usage is TRBJ2-1; 7 nucleotides line up with TRBD2. The CDR3 covers 19 residues. Germline-derived CDR1 and CDR2 are LGHNA and YSLEER. Trimming at V came to 0 bases and at J to 0 bases, leaving 11 bases not matched to a gene. The DNA of the CDR3 is TGCGCCAGCAGCCAAGATCCGGGGGGAGCGGTGAGCTCCTACAATGAGCAGTTCTTC. Its protein product is CASSQDPGGAVSSYNEQFF.

This clonotype was recorded a few times. Written as DNA, the CDR3 is TGTGCCAGCAGCTACCAGGTTAATTCACCCCTCCACTTT. This codes for CASSYQVNSPLHF. V usage is TRBV7-2 and J usage is TRBJ1-6, with D hard to call. The CDR3 loop spans 13 amino acids. Trimming took off 4 bases at V and 6 bases at J, with 7 bases between the two ends. Per the germline V gene, CDR1 is SGHTA and CDR2 is FQGNSA.

The gene calls are TRBV20-1 and TRBJ2-1, with 11 bases aligning to TRBD1. Germline assignment: CDR1 DFQATT and CDR2 SNEGSKA (reference sequence). The V gene end was trimmed by 5 bases and the J gene end by 0 bases; junction bases not matched to a gene: 9. The CDR3 has 17 residues. DNA for the CDR3: TGCAGTGCTCCGGACAGGGGGCTTAGTGGCTCCTACAATGAGCAGTTCTTC. It codes for CSAPDRGLSGSYNEQFF.

The chain links TRBV20-1 to TRBJ2-3, with TRBD2 as a possible D gene (5 bases). This CDR3 comprises 12 residues. Germline V lookup: CDR1 DFQATT, CDR2 SNEGSKA (reference sequence). V was cut by 0 bases and J by 8 bases, with 9 bases left in between. CDR3 sequence (DNA): TGCAGTGCTAGAGAAAGCGGCCTTACGCAGTATTTT. Its protein product is CSARESGLTQYF.

This clonotype turned up a few times. This chain connects TRBV6-1 to TRBJ2-1; 11 nucleotides match TRBD1. The CDR3 consists of 16 residues. Germline V gene lookup returns CDR1 MNHNS and CDR2 SASEGT. V dropped 6 bases and J dropped 7; count of bases not matched to a gene: 11. The chain's CDR3 is CASSANGQGAGNEQFF. The CDR3 DNA reads as TGTGCCAGCAGCGCCAACGGACAGGGGGCCGGTAATGAGCAGTTCTTC.

As to this clonotype: A much more abundant neighbour one base away suggests this may be a read error. The J gene is TRBJ2-3, the V gene TRBV27; 7 nucleotides line up with TRBD1. The CDR3 spans 18 residues. The trim removed 2 bases at V and 4 bases at J, leaving 15 bases unmatched. Germline V gene data show CDR1 as MNHEY and CDR2 as SMNVEV (reference sequence). The CDR3 reads CASSLATHRGAGPDTQYF. As DNA, the CDR3 is TGTGCCAGCAGTTTAGCTACGCACAGGGGCGCTGGTCCAGATACGCAGTATTTT.

The chain is built from TRBV20-1 and TRBJ2-3; no clear D gene. V lost 3 bases and J 5 bases, leaving 12 bases between the germline ends. The CDR3 runs to 13 residues. Germline V gene lookup returns CDR1 DFQATT and CDR2 SNEGSKA (reference sequence). The DNA for the CDR3 is TGCAGTGCTAGTCGAGACCCGGGAGATACGCAGTATTTT. Protein sequence: CSASRDPGDTQYF.

This clonotype was seen more than once but under ten times. This sequence joins TRBV9 and TRBJ2-7; 7 bases fit TRBD1. The CDR3 is 15 amino acids. The trim removed 3 bases at V and 2 bases at J, leaving 8 bases unmatched. The germline CDR1 and CDR2 sequences are SGDLS and YYNGEE. The CDR3 sequence: CASSEGAGGTYEQYF. In nucleotides, the CDR3 is TGTGCCAGCAGCGAGGGGGCAGGGGGTACCTACGAGCAGTACTTC.

The V gene is TRBV11-2, the J gene TRBJ2-6; D gene unclear. This CDR3 has 17 amino acids. Per germline, CDR1 SGHAT and CDR2 FQNNGV. Between the trimmed V and J ends, which lost 5 bases and 1 base, there was a span of 15 bases. CDR3 DNA: TGTGCCAGCAGCCCACAGATGAAAGCATCTGGGGCCAACGTCCTGACTTTC. Translating gives CASSPQMKASGANVLTF. The complete variable domain, with remaining parts taken from reference TRBV11-2 and TRBJ2-6, reads EAGVAQSPRYKIIEKRQSVAFWCNPISGHATLYWYQQILGQGPKLLIQFQNNGVVDDSQLPKDRFSAERLKGVDSTLKIQPAKLEDSAVYLCASSPQMKASGANVLTFGAGSRLTVL.

This chain links TRBV2 with TRBJ2-5, with 7 bases that match TRBD1. With 6 bases clipped from V and 2 bases from J, the junction kept 6 bases outside the gene matches. There are 14 residues in the CDR3. Germline values: CDR1 SNHLY, CDR2 FYNNEI. CDR3 residues: CASSDGDSQETQYF. CDR3 DNA: TGTGCCAGCAGCGACGGGGACAGTCAAGAGACCCAGTACTTC.

V usage is TRBV4-3 and J usage is TRBJ2-7, with D unclear. V was trimmed by 0 bases and J by 7 bases, leaving 10 bases between them. CDR3 length equals 13 residues. Germline loops: CDR1 LGHNA, CDR2 YSLEER. The CDR3 here is CASSQDLRNEQYF. In nucleotides, the CDR3 is TGCGCCAGCAGCCAAGATCTGAGGAATGAGCAGTACTTC.